This T cell receptor beta chain was sequenced during a study of identical twins. MiXCR, applied by TCRdb to the 5' RACE reads, yields one record per CDR3 protein. The sample includes a few hundred thousand distinct CDR3 sequences, under 8.5% seen only once; the top ten take roughly 15%. The germline V gene encodes CDR1 SEHNR and CDR2 FQNEAQ (reference sequence). The V end was cut by 4 bases, the J end by 2 bases, with 12 bases between. The CDR3 has 14 amino acids. These data also featured in a second study, about T cells expressing NK-cell markers.

Sequenced material: CD8+ T cells sorted from blood. The chain combines TRBV7-9 with TRBJ2-7; a possible D gene is TRBD2 (6 bases). This TCR was recovered from a woman between 18 and 29 years old in good health. CDR3 in DNA: TGTGCCAGCAGCTCCGGTGGCGGGACCTACGAGCAGTACTTC. As protein: CASSSGGGTYEQYF. Using reference TRBV7-9 and TRBJ2-7 for the parts outside the CDR3, the full variable domain is DTGVSQNPRHKITKRGQNVTFRCDPISEHNRLYWYRQTLGQGPEFLTYFQNEAQLEKSRLLSDRFSAERPKGSFSTLEIQRTEQGDSAMYLCASSSGGGTYEQYFGPGTRLTVT.